This T cell receptor (beta chain) is drawn from a study of blood T cell repertoires in COVID-19. Study information: Sources were T cells, B-cell-depleted T cells, or PBMCs; the material itself was cDNA or gDNA.

The CDR3 length is 15 residues. V gave up 5 bases and J gave up 5 bases; unmatched junction bases: 8. Germline V gene sequence: CDR1 MDHEN, CDR2 SYDVKM. Data came from immunoSEQ multiplex PCR; TCRdb stores just in-frame clones and leaves some out. The table records 130,000 or so clones, roughly 69% of them present only once. The sequence derives from a woman in her 70s with acute or convalescent COVID-19. The J gene is TRBJ2-2, the V gene TRBV28; 7 bases agree with TRBD1. Input material: peripheral blood. The CDR3 is CASSPGQGVTGELFF. CDR3 coding DNA: TGTGCCAGCAGTCCCGGGCAGGGGGTTACCGGGGAGCTGTTTTTT.